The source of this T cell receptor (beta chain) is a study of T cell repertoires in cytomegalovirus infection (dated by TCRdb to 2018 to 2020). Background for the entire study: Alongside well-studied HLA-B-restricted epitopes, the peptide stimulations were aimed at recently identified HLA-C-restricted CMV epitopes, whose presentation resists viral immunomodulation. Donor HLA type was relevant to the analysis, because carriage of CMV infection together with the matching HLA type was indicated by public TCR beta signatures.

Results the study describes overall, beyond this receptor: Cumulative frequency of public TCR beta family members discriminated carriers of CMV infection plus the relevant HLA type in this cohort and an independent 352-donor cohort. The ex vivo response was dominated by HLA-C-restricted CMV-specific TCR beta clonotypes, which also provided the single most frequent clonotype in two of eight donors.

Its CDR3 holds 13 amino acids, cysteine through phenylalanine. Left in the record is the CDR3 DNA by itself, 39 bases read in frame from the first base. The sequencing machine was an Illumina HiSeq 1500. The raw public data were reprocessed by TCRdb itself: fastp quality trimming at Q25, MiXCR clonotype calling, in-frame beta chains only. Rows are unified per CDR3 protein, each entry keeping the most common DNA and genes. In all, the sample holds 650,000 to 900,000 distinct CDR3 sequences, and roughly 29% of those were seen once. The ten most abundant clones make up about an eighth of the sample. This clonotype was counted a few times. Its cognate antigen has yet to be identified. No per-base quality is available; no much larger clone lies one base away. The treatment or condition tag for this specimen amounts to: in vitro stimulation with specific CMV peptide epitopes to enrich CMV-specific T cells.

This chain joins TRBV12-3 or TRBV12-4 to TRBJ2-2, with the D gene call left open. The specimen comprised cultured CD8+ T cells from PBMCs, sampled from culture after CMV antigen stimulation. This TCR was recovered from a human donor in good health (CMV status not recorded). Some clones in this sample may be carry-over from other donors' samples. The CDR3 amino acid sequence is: CGAVGKNTGELFF. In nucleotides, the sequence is TGTGGGGCCGTGGGAAAGAACACCGGGGAGCTGTTTTTT.